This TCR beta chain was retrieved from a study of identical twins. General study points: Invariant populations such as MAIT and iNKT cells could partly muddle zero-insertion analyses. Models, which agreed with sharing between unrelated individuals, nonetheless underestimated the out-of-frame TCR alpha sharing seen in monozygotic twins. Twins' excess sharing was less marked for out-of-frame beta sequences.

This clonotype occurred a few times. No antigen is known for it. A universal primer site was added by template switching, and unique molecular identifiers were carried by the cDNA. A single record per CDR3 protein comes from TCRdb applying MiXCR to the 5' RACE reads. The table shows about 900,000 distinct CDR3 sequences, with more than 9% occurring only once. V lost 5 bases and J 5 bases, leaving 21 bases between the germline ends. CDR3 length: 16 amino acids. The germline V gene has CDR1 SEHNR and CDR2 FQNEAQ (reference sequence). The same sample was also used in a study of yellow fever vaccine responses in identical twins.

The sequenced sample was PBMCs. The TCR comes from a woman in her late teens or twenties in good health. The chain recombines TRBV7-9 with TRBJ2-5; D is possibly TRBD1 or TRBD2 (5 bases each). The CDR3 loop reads CASSRSPGPGLETQYF. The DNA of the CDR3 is TGTGCCAGCAGCCGGTCACCGGGACCTGGCTTGGAGACCCAGTACTTC.